The 7 T cell receptor beta chains listed next were all sequenced from one sample in a study of response to subunit inactivated influenza vaccine. From the RT-PCR reads, TCRdb called clonotypes with MiXCR, one entry per CDR3 protein. Here the sample spans around 520,000 distinct CDR3 sequences, approximately 12% being singletons. This specimen was PBMCs from blood, taken on the day of vaccination. The receptors originated from a man in his fifties who received an inactivated influenza vaccine.

This clonotype was seen many times. The gene calls are TRBV19 and TRBJ1-5, with a tentative D call TRBD1 (5 bases). This CDR3 has 15 residues. V lost 5 bases to trimming and J lost 4 bases, with 15 bases between them. CDR1 is LNHDA, CDR2 SQIVND, per germline (reference sequence). The chain's CDR3 is CASSGVTGRNQPQHF. CDR3 sequence (DNA): TGTGCCAGTAGTGGGGTCACGGGGCGTAATCAGCCCCAGCATTTT.

This clonotype was seen a few times. The genes are TRBV5-1 and TRBJ2-1; tentative D call: TRBD2 (6 bases). The CDR3 loop spans 15 amino acids. Germline V gives CDR1 SGHRS, CDR2 YFSETQ. Trimming left V 6 bases short and J 0 bases short, with 13 bases between. The CDR3 nucleotides are TGCGCCAGCAAACTCGGGAGTTCCTCCTACAATGAGCAGTTCTTC. Amino acid sequence: CASKLGSSSYNEQFF.

V is TRBV5-6 and J is TRBJ2-3; 8 positions match TRBD1. J gave up 3 bases and V 7 bases, and 16 bases lay outside the gene matches. The germline gives CDR1 SGHDT, CDR2 YYEEEE. This CDR3 is built from 17 residues. CDR3 nucleotide sequence: TGTGCCAGCGGCCCCAGGACAGGGCGACGCGGGACAGATACGCAGTATTTT. Encoded protein: CASGPRTGRRGTDTQYF.

This sequence joins TRBV6-2 or TRBV6-3 and TRBJ2-1; TRBD2 aligns across 10 bases. The germline V gene has CDR1 MNHEY and CDR2 SVGEGT. The junction had 13 bases not matched to a gene; V was cut back by 5 bases and J by 6 bases. CDR3 length equals 17 residues. The CDR3 sequence: CASSTPIRLAGGNEQFF. As DNA, the CDR3 is TGTGCCAGCAGTACACCTATCCGACTAGCGGGTGGCAATGAGCAGTTCTTC.

This clonotype turned up a few times. This chain links TRBV7-8 with TRBJ2-2, with TRBD1 as a possible D gene (6 bases). Per the germline V gene, CDR1 is SGHVS and CDR2 is FQNEAQ. This CDR3 region has 15 residues. The germline V and J ends were trimmed by 0 bases and 5 bases, with 10 bases remaining between them. The CDR3 DNA sequence: TGTGCCAGCAGCTTAGCCGGGACACAAACCGGGGAGCTGTTTTTT. As protein: CASSLAGTQTGELFF.

This clonotype was observed many times. The chain employs TRBV4-1 and TRBJ2-5; perhaps D is TRBD1 or TRBD2 (5 bases each). Germline loops: CDR1 MGHRA, CDR2 YSYEKL. CDR3 size: 17 residues. V gave up 0 bases and J gave up 2 bases, with 16 bases separating them. In nucleotides, the CDR3 is TGCGCCAGCAGCCAAGATTCCCAGGGAGTTGGGCAAGAGACCCAGTACTTC. This sequence encodes CASSQDSQGVGQETQYF.

This clonotype was recorded at least ten times. This chain joins TRBV12-3 or TRBV12-4 and TRBJ2-5, with D possibly called TRBD1 or TRBD2 (6 bases each). V was pared by 5 bases and J by 5 bases, with 12 bases between. The CDR3 runs 13 residues. The CDR3 sequence is CASSRLGGETQYF. The DNA of the CDR3 is TGTGCCAGCAGTCGCCTAGGGGGGGAGACCCAGTACTTC.